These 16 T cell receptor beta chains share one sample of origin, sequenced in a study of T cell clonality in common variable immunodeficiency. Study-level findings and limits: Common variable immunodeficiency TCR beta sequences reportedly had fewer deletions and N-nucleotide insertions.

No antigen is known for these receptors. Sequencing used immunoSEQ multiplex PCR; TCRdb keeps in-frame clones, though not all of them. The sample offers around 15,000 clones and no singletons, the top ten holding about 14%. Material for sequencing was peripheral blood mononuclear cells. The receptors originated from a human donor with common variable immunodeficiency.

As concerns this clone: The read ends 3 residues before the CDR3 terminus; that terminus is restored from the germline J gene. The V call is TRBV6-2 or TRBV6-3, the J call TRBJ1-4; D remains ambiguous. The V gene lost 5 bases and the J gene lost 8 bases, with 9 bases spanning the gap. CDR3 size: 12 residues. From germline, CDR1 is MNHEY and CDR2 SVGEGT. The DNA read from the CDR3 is TGTGCCAGCAGTACCGGTACCGAAAAA. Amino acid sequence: CASSTGTEK. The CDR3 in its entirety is CASSTGTEKLFF.

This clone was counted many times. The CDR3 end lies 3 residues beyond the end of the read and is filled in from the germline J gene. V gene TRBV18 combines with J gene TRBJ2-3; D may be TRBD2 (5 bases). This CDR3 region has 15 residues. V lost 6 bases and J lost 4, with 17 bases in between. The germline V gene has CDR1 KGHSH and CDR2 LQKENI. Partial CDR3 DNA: TGTGCCAGCTCCCCAAGCGGTTGGGTTCCAGATACG. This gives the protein CASSPSGWVPDT. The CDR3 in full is CASSPSGWVPDTQYF. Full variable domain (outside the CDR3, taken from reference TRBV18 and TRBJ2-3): NAGVMQNPRHLVRRRGQEARLRCSPMKGHSHVYWYRQLPEEGLKFMVYLQKENIIDESGMPKERFSAEFPKEGPSILRIQQVVRGDSAAYFCASSPSGWVPDTQYFGPGTRLTVL.

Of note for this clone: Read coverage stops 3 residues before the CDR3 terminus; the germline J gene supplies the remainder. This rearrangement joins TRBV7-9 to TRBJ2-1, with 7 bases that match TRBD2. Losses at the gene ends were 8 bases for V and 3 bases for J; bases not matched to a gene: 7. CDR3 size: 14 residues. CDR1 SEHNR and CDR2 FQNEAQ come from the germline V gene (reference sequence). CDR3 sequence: CASGRGDYYNEQFF. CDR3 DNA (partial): TGTGCCAGCGGGCGAGGGGACTACTACAATGAG.

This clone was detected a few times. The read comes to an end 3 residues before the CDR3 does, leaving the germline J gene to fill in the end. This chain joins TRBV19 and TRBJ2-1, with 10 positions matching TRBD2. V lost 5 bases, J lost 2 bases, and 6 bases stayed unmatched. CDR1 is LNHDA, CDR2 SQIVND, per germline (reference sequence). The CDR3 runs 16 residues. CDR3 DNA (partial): TGTGCCAGTAGTCCGCAGCGGGGGGGGGCCTACAATGAG. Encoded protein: CASSPQRGGAYNE. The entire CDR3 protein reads CASSPQRGGAYNEQFF.

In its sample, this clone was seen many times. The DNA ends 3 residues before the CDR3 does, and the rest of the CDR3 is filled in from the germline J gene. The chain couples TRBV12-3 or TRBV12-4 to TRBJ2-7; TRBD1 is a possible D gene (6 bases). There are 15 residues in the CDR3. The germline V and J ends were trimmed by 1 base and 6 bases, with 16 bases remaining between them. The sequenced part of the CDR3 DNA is TGTGCCAGCAGTTTAGGGTCAGGGGCCCCCTTCGAG. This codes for CASSLGSGAPFE. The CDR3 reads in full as CASSLGSGAPFEQYF.

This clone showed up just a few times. The CDR3 loop reads CASSSGQGRQDTQYF. Partial CDR3 DNA: TGTGCCAGCAGTTCGGGACAGGGCCGGCAAGATACG. V is TRBV7-2 and J is TRBJ2-3; 9 nucleotides line up with TRBD1. Sequencing ends 3 residues short of the CDR3 end; the germline J gene provides the rest. The CDR3 covers 15 residues. In germline, CDR1 is SGHTA, CDR2 FQGNSA. Trimming took 6 bases from V and 5 from J; bases not matched to a gene: 9.

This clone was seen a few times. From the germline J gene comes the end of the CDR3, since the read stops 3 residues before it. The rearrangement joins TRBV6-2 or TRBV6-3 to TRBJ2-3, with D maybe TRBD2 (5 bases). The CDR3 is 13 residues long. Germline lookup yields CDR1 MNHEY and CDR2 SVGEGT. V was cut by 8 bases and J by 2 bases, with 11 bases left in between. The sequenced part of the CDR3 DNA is TGTGCCAGCGACCGGGGTACCACAGATACG. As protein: CASDRGTTDT. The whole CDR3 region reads CASDRGTTDTQYF.

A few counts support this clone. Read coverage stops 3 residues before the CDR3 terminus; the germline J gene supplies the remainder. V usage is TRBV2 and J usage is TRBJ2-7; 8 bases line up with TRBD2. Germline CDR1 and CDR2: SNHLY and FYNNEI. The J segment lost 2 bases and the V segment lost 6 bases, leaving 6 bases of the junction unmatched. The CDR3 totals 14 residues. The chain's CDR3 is CASRAGTSAYEQYF. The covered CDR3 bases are TGTGCCAGCAGGGCCGGGACTAGTGCCTACGAG. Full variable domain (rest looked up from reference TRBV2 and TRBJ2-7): EPEVTQTPSHQVTQMGQEVILRCVPISNHLYFYWYRQILGQKVEFLVSFYNNEISEKSEIFDDQFSVERPDGSNFTLKIRSTKLEDSAMYFCASRAGTSAYEQYFGPGTRLTVT.

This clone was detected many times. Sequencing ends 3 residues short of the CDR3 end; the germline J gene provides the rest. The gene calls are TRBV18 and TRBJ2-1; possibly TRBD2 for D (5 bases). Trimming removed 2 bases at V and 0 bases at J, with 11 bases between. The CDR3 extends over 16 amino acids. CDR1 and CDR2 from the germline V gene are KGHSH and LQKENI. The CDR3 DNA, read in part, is TGTGCCAGCTCACCAGCCGGACTCAGCTCCTACAATGAG. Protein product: CASSPAGLSSYNE. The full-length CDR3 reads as CASSPAGLSSYNEQFF. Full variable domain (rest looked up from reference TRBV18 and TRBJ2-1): NAGVMQNPRHLVRRRGQEARLRCSPMKGHSHVYWYRQLPEEGLKFMVYLQKENIIDESGMPKERFSAEFPKEGPSILRIQQVVRGDSAAYFCASSPAGLSSYNEQFFGPGTRLTVL.

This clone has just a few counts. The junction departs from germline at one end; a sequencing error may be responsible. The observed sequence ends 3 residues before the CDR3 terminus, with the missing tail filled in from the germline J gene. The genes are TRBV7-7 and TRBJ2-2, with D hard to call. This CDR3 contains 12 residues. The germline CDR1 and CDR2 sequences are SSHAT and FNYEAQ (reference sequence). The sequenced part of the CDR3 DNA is TGTGCTAGCAGCTTAGAGGCCGGGGAG. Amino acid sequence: CASSLEAGE. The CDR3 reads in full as CASSLEAGELFF.

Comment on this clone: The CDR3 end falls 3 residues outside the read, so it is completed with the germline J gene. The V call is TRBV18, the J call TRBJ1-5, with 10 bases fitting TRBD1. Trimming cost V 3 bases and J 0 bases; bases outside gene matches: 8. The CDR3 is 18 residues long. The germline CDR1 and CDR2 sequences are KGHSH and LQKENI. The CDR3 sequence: CASSPRSWDRGSNQPQHF. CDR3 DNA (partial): TGTGCCAGCTCACCTCGGAGCTGGGACAGGGGTAGCAATCAGCCC.

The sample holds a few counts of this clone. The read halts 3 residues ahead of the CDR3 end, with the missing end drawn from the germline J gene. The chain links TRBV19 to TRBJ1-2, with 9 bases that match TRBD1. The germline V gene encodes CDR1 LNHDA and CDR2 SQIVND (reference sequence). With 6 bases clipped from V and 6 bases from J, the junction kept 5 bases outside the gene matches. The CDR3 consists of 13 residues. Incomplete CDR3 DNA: TGTGCCAGTAGCCTACAGGGGGCGGATGGC. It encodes CASSLQGADG. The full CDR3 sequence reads CASSLQGADGYTF.

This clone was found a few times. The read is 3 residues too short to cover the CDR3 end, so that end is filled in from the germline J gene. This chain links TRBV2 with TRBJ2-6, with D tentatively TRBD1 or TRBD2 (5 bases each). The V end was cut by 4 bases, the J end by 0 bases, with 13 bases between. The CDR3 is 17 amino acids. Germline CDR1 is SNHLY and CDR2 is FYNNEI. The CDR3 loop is CASSVRGALSGANVLTF. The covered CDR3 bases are TGTGCCAGCAGTGTCCGAGGGGCCCTCTCTGGGGCCAACGTC.

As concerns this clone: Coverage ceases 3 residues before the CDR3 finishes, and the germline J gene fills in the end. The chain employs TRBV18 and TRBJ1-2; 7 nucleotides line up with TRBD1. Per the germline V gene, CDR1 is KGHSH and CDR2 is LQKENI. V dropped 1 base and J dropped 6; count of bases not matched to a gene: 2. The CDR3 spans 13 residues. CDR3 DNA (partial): TGTGCCAGCTCACCACTCGGGACAGATGGC. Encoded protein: CASSPLGTDG. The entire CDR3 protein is CASSPLGTDGYTF.

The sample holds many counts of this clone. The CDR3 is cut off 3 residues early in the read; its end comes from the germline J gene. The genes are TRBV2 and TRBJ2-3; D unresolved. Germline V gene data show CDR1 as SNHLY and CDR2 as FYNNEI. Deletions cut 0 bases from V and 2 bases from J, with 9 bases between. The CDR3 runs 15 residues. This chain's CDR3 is CASSEAGFYTDTQYF. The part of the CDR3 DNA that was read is TGTGCCAGCAGTGAAGCAGGGTTCTACACAGATACG.

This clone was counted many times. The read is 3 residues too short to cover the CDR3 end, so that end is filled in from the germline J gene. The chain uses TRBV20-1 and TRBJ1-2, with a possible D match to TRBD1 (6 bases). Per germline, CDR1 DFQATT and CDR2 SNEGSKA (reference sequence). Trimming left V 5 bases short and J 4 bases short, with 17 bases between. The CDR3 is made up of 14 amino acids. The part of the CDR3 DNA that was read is TGCAGTGCTCCCCTACAGGGTACAAGCTATGGC. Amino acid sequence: CSAPLQGTSYG. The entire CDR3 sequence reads CSAPLQGTSYGYTF.